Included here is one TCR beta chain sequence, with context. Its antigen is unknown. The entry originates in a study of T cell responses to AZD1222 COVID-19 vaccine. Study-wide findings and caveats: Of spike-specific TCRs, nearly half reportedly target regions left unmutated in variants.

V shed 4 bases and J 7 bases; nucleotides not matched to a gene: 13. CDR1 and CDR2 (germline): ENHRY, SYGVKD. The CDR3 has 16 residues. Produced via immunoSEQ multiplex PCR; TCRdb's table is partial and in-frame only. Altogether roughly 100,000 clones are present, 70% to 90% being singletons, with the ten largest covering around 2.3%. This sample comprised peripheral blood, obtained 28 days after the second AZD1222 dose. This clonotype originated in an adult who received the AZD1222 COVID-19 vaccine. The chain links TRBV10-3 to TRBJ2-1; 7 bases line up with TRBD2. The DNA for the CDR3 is TGTGCCATCAGTGCAGGTTTGCGGGAGCGCGGGAATGAGCAGTTCTTC. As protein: CAISAGLRERGNEQFF.